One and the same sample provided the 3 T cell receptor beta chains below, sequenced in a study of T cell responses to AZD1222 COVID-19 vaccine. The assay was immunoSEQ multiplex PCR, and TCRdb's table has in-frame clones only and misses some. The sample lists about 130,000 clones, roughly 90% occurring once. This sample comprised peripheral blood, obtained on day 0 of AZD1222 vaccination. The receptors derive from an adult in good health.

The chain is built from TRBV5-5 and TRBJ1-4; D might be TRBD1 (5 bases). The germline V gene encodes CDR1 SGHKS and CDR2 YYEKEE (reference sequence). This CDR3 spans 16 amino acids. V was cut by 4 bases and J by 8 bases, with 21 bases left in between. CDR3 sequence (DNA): TGTGCCAGCAGCCCACTCGGGGGGGTTTCAACCGAAAAACTGTTTTTT. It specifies CASSPLGGVSTEKLFF.

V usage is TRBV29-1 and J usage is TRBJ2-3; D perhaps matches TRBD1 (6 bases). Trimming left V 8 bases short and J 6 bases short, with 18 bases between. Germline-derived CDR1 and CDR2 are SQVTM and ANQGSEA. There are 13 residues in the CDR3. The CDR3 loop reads CSLRQGIWDTQYF. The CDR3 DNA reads TGCAGCTTAAGGCAGGGGATTTGGGATACGCAGTATTTT.

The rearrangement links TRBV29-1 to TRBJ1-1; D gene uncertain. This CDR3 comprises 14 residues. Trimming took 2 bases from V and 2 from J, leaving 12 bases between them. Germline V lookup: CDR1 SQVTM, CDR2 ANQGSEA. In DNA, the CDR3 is TGCAGCGTTGAAAAAGGCCTGACAAACACTGAAGCTTTCTTT. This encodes CSVEKGLTNTEAFF.